The TCR beta chain described here comes from a study of T-cell memory formation after mild COVID-19. Per the germline V gene, CDR1 is LNHNV and CDR2 is YYDKDF (reference sequence). This CDR3 is built from 15 residues. The J segment lost 2 bases and the V segment lost 0 bases, leaving 2 bases of the junction unmatched. This clonotype was picked up many times. Its antigen is unidentified. One entry per CDR3 protein, called by TCRdb with MiXCR from the 5' RACE reads. The profile covers 34,000 or so distinct CDR3 sequences, with 7.7% appearing a single time and 25% to 30% taken by the ten largest. Points from the study as a whole: Confirmation was lacking for SARS-CoV-2 specificity of second-wave clones that peaked on day 37. Contracting CD4+ clones were located mainly in CM and EM, and CD8+ clones in EMRA.

This TCR was recovered from a man aged 18 to 29 who had mild COVID-19 (a few samples of this study predate the infection). Cell type and time point are not known. The sequenced sample consisted of PBMCs or a T cell subset sorted from them (not recorded which). J is TRBJ2-5 and V is TRBV15; 8 positions agree with TRBD2. In DNA, the CDR3 is TGTGCCACCAGCAGAGATCGGGGGGGGCAAGAGACCCAGTACTTC. Translation gives CATSRDRGGQETQYF.